Presented here are 24 T cell receptor beta chains from one specimen sequenced in a study of T cells in Graves' hyperthyroidism and ophthalmopathy (dated by TCRdb to about 2019). The library was prepared using multiplex PCR. For sequencing, an Illumina HiSeq 2000 was employed. The TCR beta CDR3 regions were amplified from RNA transcripts. For the first round of RT-PCR on the TCR CDR3, the HTBI primer set was used together with the Qiagen OneStep RT-PCR kit. Using fastp trimming at Q25 and MiXCR clonotype assembly, TCRdb reanalyzed the public sequencing data and kept in-frame beta chains. Each CDR3 protein appears once, grouped with its most common genes and DNA. The sample data list about 250,000 distinct CDR3 sequences, and 15% of these were observed just once. Together, the top ten hold roughly 31% of the sample. The sequencing input was blood. Receptors were obtained from a woman in her 50s with Graves' hyperthyroidism that later progressed to Graves' ophthalmopathy.

This clonotype was counted ten times or more. The V and J genes are TRBV5-1 and TRBJ2-7, with 9 bases aligning to TRBD2. The CDR3 is made up of 14 amino acids. V shed 4 bases and J 3 bases; nucleotides not matched to a gene: 5. The V gene's germline CDR1 is SGHRS and CDR2 YFSETQ. The DNA of the CDR3 is TGCGCCAGCAGCCCGGGACTAGCCAACTACGAGCAGTACTTC. Residues: CASSPGLANYEQYF.

This clonotype was seen repeatedly, ten times or more. This chain connects TRBV30 to TRBJ1-1, with D perhaps TRBD1 (5 bases). This CDR3 spans 15 amino acids. Trimming left V 0 bases short and J 0 bases short, with 11 bases between. CDR1 and CDR2 from the germline V gene are GTSNPN and SVGIG (reference sequence). The CDR3 loop reads CAWSVLTGMNTEAFF. As DNA, the CDR3 is TGTGCCTGGAGTGTACTAACAGGCATGAACACTGAAGCTTTCTTT.

This clonotype was seen many times. This chain connects TRBV28 to TRBJ2-7; 8 bases map to TRBD2. From germline, CDR1 is MDHEN and CDR2 SYDVKM. Germline trimming cut 7 bases from V and 4 bases from J; bases unmatched to any gene: 15. The CDR3 spans 16 residues. The CDR3 loop is CASTPEVAGNVYEQYF. Written as DNA, the CDR3 is TGTGCCAGCACCCCCGAAGTAGCGGGAAATGTGTACGAGCAGTACTTC.

The V and J genes are TRBV19 and TRBJ2-7; TRBD1 matches at 8 bases. The germline CDR1 and CDR2 sequences are LNHDA and SQIVND (reference sequence). CDR3 size: 14 residues. After removal of 5 bases from V and 1 base from J, the junction contained 4 bases not matched to a gene. The CDR3, as DNA: TGTGCCAGTAGTTGGACAGGGTCGTCCTACGAGCAGTACTTC. It codes for CASSWTGSSYEQYF.

At least ten counts were recorded for this clonotype. The rearrangement uses TRBV2 and TRBJ1-5, with D possibly being TRBD1 (5 bases). The V gene's germline CDR1 is SNHLY and CDR2 FYNNEI. The CDR3 length is 15 residues. V shed 8 bases and J shed 3 bases, with 17 bases lying between them. CDR3 sequence: CASDTGTANNQPQHF. DNA for the CDR3: TGTGCCAGCGATACCGGGACGGCTAACAATCAGCCCCAGCATTTT.

This clonotype appeared many times. The chain links TRBV19 to TRBJ2-1; TRBD2 is a possible D gene (7 bases). The CDR3 extends over 13 amino acids. Germline V lookup: CDR1 LNHDA, CDR2 SQIVND (reference sequence). V lost 4 bases and J 10 bases, leaving 14 bases between the germline ends. This CDR3 reads CASSKVGGHEQFF. The CDR3 DNA reads TGTGCCAGTAGTAAGGTCGGGGGGCACGAGCAGTTCTTC.

The sample holds a few counts of this clonotype. The rearrangement uses TRBV6-6 and TRBJ2-3; D unresolved. CDR1 is MNHNY and CDR2 is SVGAGI in the germline V gene (reference sequence). V lost 2 bases and J 5 bases, leaving 20 bases between the germline ends. This CDR3 is built from 17 residues. Written as DNA, the CDR3 is TGTGCCAGCAGTTACGAAGCGTCTGGGTTATTAGGAGATACGCAGTATTTT. It translates to CASSYEASGLLGDTQYF.

This clonotype was picked up many times. No DNA is shown, since the ends of the CDR3 on it are uncertain; the CDR3 is the one TCRdb lists. The chain carries TRBV11-2 and TRBJ2-2; TRBD1, the table's D call, was not compared with the DNA. Looked up from germline, CDR1 is SGHAT and CDR2 is FQNNGV. The CDR3 has 14 residues if both end residues are counted. CDR3: CASTDQGIPGSCFF.

The chain uses TRBV6-1 and TRBJ1-2; D is possibly TRBD1 (6 bases). V lost 6 bases and J 4 bases, leaving 18 bases between the germline ends. The CDR3 extends over 15 amino acids. Germline V gives CDR1 MNHNS, CDR2 SASEGT. DNA for the CDR3: TGTGCCAGCAGGCCCGTGTGGGGGCTCCTCTATGGCTACACCTTC. Amino acids: CASRPVWGLLYGYTF.

This rearrangement joins TRBV10-2 to TRBJ2-7; 9 bases are shared with TRBD1. CDR3 length: 15 amino acids. Germline trimming cut 1 base from V and 2 bases from J; bases unmatched to any gene: 3. Germline values: CDR1 WSHSY, CDR2 SAAADI. The CDR3 sequence: CASSEWGTGTYEQYF. The CDR3 nucleotides are TGCGCCAGCAGTGAGTGGGGGACAGGGACCTACGAGCAGTACTTC.

This clonotype was counted many times. The chain combines TRBV20-1 with TRBJ2-3, with TRBD2 matching over 15 bases. Germline assignment: CDR1 DFQATT and CDR2 SNEGSKA (reference sequence). Unmatched junction bases numbered 4, after V lost 4 bases and J lost 8 bases. This CDR3 has 14 residues. The CDR3 DNA reads as TGCAGTGCTAAAAGGGGACTAGCGGGGGGTACGCAGTATTTT. Its translation: CSAKRGLAGGTQYF.

This clonotype showed up many times. Here the CDR3 DNA reads TGTGCCAGCAGCAGAGGGTCAGAAAAACTGTTTTTT. It codes for CASSRGSEKLFF. This chain uses TRBV7-9 with TRBJ1-4; D gene ambiguous. V dropped 5 bases and J dropped 8 bases, with 9 bases sitting between them. The CDR3 runs to 12 residues. Germline CDR1 SEHNR, CDR2 FQNEAQ (reference sequence).

On this clonotype itself: Possible read error: a much larger clone is one base away. J is TRBJ1-4 and V is TRBV6-1; D unclear. This CDR3 comprises 15 residues. CDR1 is MNHNS, CDR2 SASEGT, per germline. The DNA for the CDR3 is TGTGCCAGCAGTGAAGTGGGCCTCAGGCATGAAAAACTGCTTTTT. Its translation is CASSEVGLRHEKLLF.

CDR3 protein: CASRQLAGDHSYNEQFF. For the CDR3, the DNA is TGTGCCAGCAGACAACTAGCGGGAGACCACTCCTACAATGAGCAGTTCTTC. The chain has TRBV28 and TRBJ2-1; 11 bases map to TRBD2. The CDR3 extends over 17 amino acids. CDR1 and CDR2 (germline): MDHEN, SYDVKM. The V segment lost 6 bases and the J segment 0 bases; nucleotides outside the gene matches: 7.

In this sample, this clonotype turned up many times. The chain has TRBV28 and TRBJ1-1; D perhaps matches TRBD1 (6 bases). V lost 8 bases to trimming and J lost 5 bases, with 15 bases between them. The germline CDR1 and CDR2 sequences are MDHEN and SYDVKM. This CDR3 is 13 amino acids long. The CDR3 sequence is CASGEGGGTEAFF. In nucleotides, the CDR3 is TGTGCCAGCGGGGAAGGGGGAGGTACTGAAGCTTTCTTT.

This clonotype was counted many times. V and J are TRBV7-9 and TRBJ2-3; TRBD2 is a possible D gene (6 bases). Per the germline V gene, CDR1 is SEHNR and CDR2 is FQNEAQ (reference sequence). CDR3 length: 18 residues. Between the trimmed V and J ends, which lost 5 bases and 1 base, there was a span of 22 bases. Here the CDR3 DNA reads TGTGCCAGCAGCACTACTACCGTCGTCGCGGGGCGCACAGATACGCAGTATTTT. Translation gives CASSTTTVVAGRTDTQYF.

This clonotype was seen at least ten times. The rearrangement joins TRBV15 to TRBJ2-5, with D perhaps TRBD2 (5 bases). Germline assignment: CDR1 LNHNV and CDR2 YYDKDF (reference sequence). V was trimmed by 1 base and J by 2 bases, leaving 8 bases between them. The CDR3 length is 14 residues. CDR3 protein: CATSRGGGQETQYF. The CDR3 DNA is TGTGCCACCAGCAGAGGTGGAGGACAAGAGACCCAGTACTTC. The full variable domain, its missing parts supplied by reference TRBV15 and TRBJ2-5, is DAMVIQNPRYQVTQFGKPVTLSCSQTLNHNVMYWYQQKSSQAPKLLFHYYDKDFNNEADTPDNFQSRRPNTSFCFLDIRSPGLGDTAMYLCATSRGGGQETQYFGPGTRLLVL.

CDR3 nucleotide sequence: TGTGCCAGCAGCCGATACTTGGAACGCAATCAGCCCCAGCATTTT. Translating it yields CASSRYLERNQPQHF. The chain couples TRBV12-3 or TRBV12-4 to TRBJ1-5; no firm D call. The CDR3 consists of 15 residues. V lost 6 bases to trimming and J lost 2 bases, with 14 bases between them.

On this clonotype: A read error may account for a junction end that differs from germline. The chain is built from TRBV11-1 and TRBJ2-1; a possible D gene is TRBD1 (6 bases). Germline V gene data show CDR1 as SGHAT and CDR2 as FQDESV (reference sequence). This CDR3 is built from 13 residues. CDR3 sequence: CASGLDFRGEQFF. Written as DNA, the CDR3 is TGTGCCAGCGGCTTAGATTTCAGGGGTGAGCAGTTCTTC.

This clonotype was seen ten or more times. This chain uses TRBV27 with TRBJ2-1; 11 bases are a match to TRBD2. The V segment lost 7 bases and the J segment 5 bases; nucleotides outside the gene matches: 7. This CDR3 region has 15 residues. The germline V gene encodes CDR1 MNHEY and CDR2 SMNVEV (reference sequence). CDR3 bases: TGTGCCAGCACCATAGCGGGAGGGGTGGACAATGAGCAGTTCTTC. It specifies CASTIAGGVDNEQFF.

This clonotype appeared many times. CDR3 DNA: TGCGCCAGCAGCTTAACTGGACAGAAAGATACGCAGTATTTT. This translates into CASSLTGQKDTQYF. V gene TRBV5-1 combines with J gene TRBJ2-3, with a tentative D call TRBD1 (6 bases). The CDR3 spans 14 residues. CDR1 and CDR2 (germline): SGHRS, YFSETQ. V was trimmed by 2 bases and J by 5 bases, leaving 12 bases between them.

The table lists this clonotype with a few counts. J is TRBJ1-2 and V is TRBV7-8, with unresolved D. This CDR3 is 15 amino acids long. Trimming removed 3 bases at V and 4 bases at J, with 15 bases between. CDR1 and CDR2 (germline): SGHVS, FQNEAQ. The CDR3: CASSFQLRRPYGYTF. The CDR3 DNA reads as TGTGCCAGCAGCTTCCAGTTACGACGTCCCTATGGCTACACCTTC.

The V call is TRBV4-1, the J call TRBJ2-7; weak D call: TRBD2 (5 bases). CDR3 length: 15 residues. Trimming pared 1 base from V and 5 bases from J, leaving 15 bases between. CDR1 and CDR2 (germline): MGHRA, YSYEKL. CDR3 sequence reads: CASSQGQAAGDEQYF. Here the CDR3 DNA reads TGCGCCAGCAGCCAAGGCCAGGCCGCCGGGGACGAGCAGTACTTC.

This clonotype was detected a few times. This chain connects TRBV30 to TRBJ2-3; D may correspond to TRBD1 or TRBD2 (5 bases each). This CDR3 spans 13 amino acids. V shed 3 bases and J shed 5 bases, with 12 bases lying between them. Germline V CDR1 and CDR2: GTSNPN, SVGIG (reference sequence). The CDR3 sequence: CAWSGTSVDTQYF. Written as DNA, the CDR3 is TGTGCCTGGAGCGGGACCTCCGTAGATACGCAGTATTTT.